These T cell receptor beta chains were read from a single sample in a study of technical replicates of blood from several donors. The repertoire was sequenced with immunoSEQ multiplex PCR; TCRdb's copy has only in-frame clones and lacks some. The table has 70,000 to 95,000 clones, 94% seen once; the top ten hold 0.26%. The sequenced sample was T cells isolated from PBMCs. These TCRs come from a human donor in good health. Each CDR3 is given with its conserved first and last residue. A D gene is named only where the DNA matches it firmly. Expanded clones are given a class, and other clones once, few, many or no size at all.

>.|TRBV5-1|TRBJ2-2|once
CASSLRGEAGELFF
TGCGCCAGCAGCTTGAGGGGTGAGGCCGGGGAGCTGTTTTTT
>TRBD1|TRBV15|TRBJ2-1|once
CATSSKPGGGQFF
TGTGCCACCAGCAGTAAACCAGGGGGTGGGCAGTTCTTC
>TRBD1|TRBV6-5|TRBJ2-3|.
CASSPPGGPDTQYF
TGTGCCAGCAGTCCGCCAGGGGGCCCAGATACGCAGTATTTT
>.|TRBV14|TRBJ1-6|once
CAIPSRWENSPLHF
TGTGCCATCCCATCCAGGTGGGAGAATTCACCCCTCCACTTT
>TRBD2|TRBV4-1|TRBJ2-1|.
CASSQVLSGTYDEQFF
TGCGCCAGCAGCCAAGTACTTAGCGGGACATATGATGAGCAGTTCTTC
>.|TRBV21-1|TRBJ1-5|.
CASSKQGQGGQPQHF
TGTGCCAGCAGCAAACAGGGGCAGGGGGGTCAGCCCCAGCATTTT
>TRBD2|TRBV2|TRBJ2-7|.
CASSAGLAGGEQYF
TGTGCCAGCAGTGCAGGACTAGCGGGAGGCGAGCAGTACTTC
>TRBD2|TRBV5-1|TRBJ2-1|once
CASSFPGGIYNEQFF
TGCGCCAGCAGCTTCCCGGGGGGTATATACAATGAGCAGTTCTTC
>TRBD1|TRBV10-3|TRBJ1-1|.
CASATTGVGAFF
TGTGCCAGCGCGACCACAGGGGTGGGAGCTTTCTTT
>TRBD2|TRBV28|TRBJ2-7|.
CASVGGSGSPDYEQYF
TGTGCCAGCGTTGGGGGTAGCGGGAGTCCGGACTACGAGCAGTACTTC
>TRBD2|TRBV5-6|TRBJ2-6|.
CASGLTSGRSNGANVLTF
TGTGCCAGCGGCCTGACTAGCGGGAGGTCCAATGGGGCCAACGTCCTGACTTTC
>.|TRBV18|TRBJ2-7|.
CASSNYLSSYEQYF
TGTGCCAGCTCAAATTACCTCAGCTCCTACGAGCAGTACTTC
>.|TRBV6-1|TRBJ2-1|.
CASSAQGYEQFF
TGTGCCAGCAGTGCGCAGGGCTATGAGCAGTTCTTC
>.|TRBV28|TRBJ1-2|.
CASSPPPGTYPGYTF
TGTGCCAGCAGTCCTCCCCCCGGGACATATCCCGGCTACACCTTC
>TRBD2|TRBV5-4|TRBJ2-2|.
CASQRQPAGVLGGELFF
TGTGCCAGCCAAAGACAGCCCGCGGGAGTTTTAGGCGGGGAGCTGTTTTTT
>TRBD2|TRBV28|TRBJ2-5|.
CAGSLAGASEETQYF
TGTGCCGGTTCCTTAGCGGGGGCCTCCGAAGAGACCCAGTACTTC
>TRBD1|TRBV6-1|TRBJ2-2|.
CASRTGGTGELFF
TGTGCCAGCAGGACAGGGGGAACCGGGGAGCTGTTTTTT
>TRBD1|TRBV5-1|TRBJ1-2|.
CASSFQPGTGVYGYTF
TGCGCCAGCAGCTTCCAACCCGGGACAGGGGTCTATGGCTACACCTTC
>.|TRBV6-1|TRBJ2-7|.
CASRAGGVSYEQYF
TGTGCCAGCAGGGCCGGAGGGGTCTCCTACGAGCAGTACTTC
>.|TRBV12-5|TRBJ1-1|.
CASGFSGNTEAFF
TGTGCTAGTGGTTTCTCGGGGAACACTGAAGCTTTCTTT
>TRBD2|TRBV28|TRBJ2-7|.
CASSLSTSGRGEQYF
TGTGCCAGCAGTTTATCGACTAGCGGGAGGGGCGAGCAGTACTTC
>TRBD1|TRBV27|TRBJ2-7|.
CASSPLTGGGSYEQYF
TGTGCCAGCAGTCCTCTGACAGGGGGAGGATCTTACGAGCAGTACTTC
>.|TRBV13|TRBJ1-1|.
CASSLERGNTEAFF
TGTGCCAGCAGCTTAGAACGGGGAAACACTGAAGCTTTCTTT
>TRBD1|TRBV9|TRBJ1-3|.
CASSTPGQLTIYF
TGTGCCAGCAGCACTCCGGGACAGCTCACCATATATTTT
>TRBD1|TRBV4-1|TRBJ1-2|.
CASSQDIYRGFGYTF
TGCGCCAGCAGCCAAGATATATACAGGGGGTTTGGCTACACCTTC
>.|TRBV2|TRBJ2-3|.
CASSGPILLQASTDTQYF
TGTGCCAGCAGTGGACCCATTCTTCTGCAGGCTAGCACAGATACGCAGTATTTT
>.|TRBV7-8|TRBJ1-2|.
CASSLAQGMYAGGINYGYTF
TGTGCCAGCAGCTTAGCGCAGGGGATGTACGCTGGGGGAATTAACTATGGCTACACCTTC
>TRBD1|TRBV6-5|TRBJ1-1|.
CASRFSDRPFEAFF
TGTGCCAGCAGATTCTCGGACAGGCCTTTTGAAGCTTTCTTT
>TRBD1|TRBV27|TRBJ1-2|.
CASSSKTGGNYGYTF
TGTGCCAGCAGTTCAAAGACAGGGGGCAACTATGGCTACACCTTC
>.|TRBV19|TRBJ1-5|.
CASSEQVYQPQHF
TGTGCCAGTAGTGAACAAGTATATCAGCCCCAGCATTTT
>.|TRBV20-1|TRBJ2-3|once
CSARGAIYEYF
TGCAGTGCCAGAGGGGCAATCTATGAGTATTTT
>.|TRBV2|TRBJ2-7|.
CASAPGYEQYF
TGTGCCAGCGCTCCCGGTTACGAGCAGTACTTC